A single sample is the source of the 9 T cell receptor beta chains below, sequenced in a study of control samples from healthy donors and cancer patients. Assay: immunoSEQ multiplex PCR; the TCRdb copy retains only in-frame clones and omits some. The sample contains 170,000 or so clones, about 94% of which appear only once. Material for sequencing was blood. The receptors come from a woman between 40 and 50 years old in good health.

The chain carries TRBV19 and TRBJ1-5; 8 positions match TRBD1. The trim removed 3 bases at V and 3 bases at J, leaving 7 bases unmatched. From germline, CDR1 is LNHDA and CDR2 SQIVND (reference sequence). This CDR3 is 16 amino acids long. DNA for the CDR3: TGTGCCAGTAGTATGGGGCACAGGGGGACCAATCAGCCCCAGCATTTT. Translation gives CASSMGHRGTNQPQHF.

The gene calls are TRBV19 and TRBJ1-1; TRBD1 agrees at 8 bases. The V gene end was trimmed by 3 bases and the J gene end by 4 bases; junction bases not matched to a gene: 4. The CDR3 contains 14 residues. Germline V gene sequence: CDR1 LNHDA, CDR2 SQIVND (reference sequence). The CDR3 bases are TGTGCCAGTAGTATGGGGCAGGGGGCCACTGAAGCTTTCTTT. Amino acid sequence: CASSMGQGATEAFF.

The CDR3 is CASSPRQVNNSPLHF. In nucleotides, the CDR3 is TGTGCCAGCAGCCCCCGACAGGTTAATAATTCACCCCTCCACTTT. The rearrangement uses TRBV5-6 and TRBJ1-6; tentative D call: TRBD1 (6 bases). Germline assignment: CDR1 SGHDT and CDR2 YYEEEE. The CDR3 is made up of 15 amino acids. Trimming pared 4 bases from V and 5 bases from J, leaving 13 bases between.

The chain recombines TRBV7-2 with TRBJ1-1; D unclear. V was cut by 6 bases and J by 5 bases, with 16 bases left in between. CDR1 is SGHTA, CDR2 FQGNSA, per germline. The CDR3 spans 14 residues. The CDR3 protein is CASRRGPLGTEAFF. DNA of the CDR3: TGTGCCAGCAGACGTGGGCCCCTGGGGACTGAAGCTTTCTTT.

CDR3 DNA sequence: TGTGCCAGTAGTATTGGCTCAGGGACAGCCTACGAGCAGTACTTC. This translates into CASSIGSGTAYEQYF. This chain uses TRBV19 with TRBJ2-7; 7 nucleotides agree with TRBD1. This CDR3 contains 15 residues. The junction had 7 bases not matched to a gene; V was cut back by 3 bases and J by 2 bases. Germline-derived CDR1 and CDR2 are LNHDA and SQIVND (reference sequence).

The V gene is TRBV30, the J gene TRBJ1-2; the D gene is possibly TRBD1 (5 bases). Trimming left V 2 bases short and J 8 bases short, with 15 bases between. The CDR3 runs 13 residues. Germline V CDR1 and CDR2: GTSNPN, SVGIG (reference sequence). The CDR3 sequence: CAWSSQGFGGYTF. The DNA of the CDR3 is TGTGCCTGGAGTAGCCAGGGCTTTGGCGGCTACACCTTC.

The V call is TRBV30, the J call TRBJ1-2; TRBD1 is a possible D gene (5 bases). The CDR3 runs to 12 residues. Trimming stripped 2 bases from V and 8 bases from J, with 12 bases between. From germline, CDR1 is GTSNPN and CDR2 SVGIG (reference sequence). The CDR3 region has the DNA TGTGCCTGGAGTCCAGGGTACGGCGGCTACACCTTC. This gives the protein CAWSPGYGGYTF.

This clone was picked up one time. This sequence joins TRBV10-3 and TRBJ2-3; 7 nucleotides line up with TRBD2. The germline V gene encodes CDR1 ENHRY and CDR2 SYGVKD. V trimming: 3 bases; J trimming: 1 base; junction bases outside the gene matches: 7. The CDR3 is made up of 16 amino acids. The CDR3 is CAISEALAGGTDTQYF. The CDR3 nucleotides read TGTGCCATCAGTGAAGCCCTTGCGGGGGGCACAGATACGCAGTATTTT.

The rearrangement links TRBV19 to TRBJ1-4; the D gene is possibly TRBD1 (6 bases). Trimming left V 6 bases short and J 4 bases short, with 12 bases between. Per the germline V gene, CDR1 is LNHDA and CDR2 is SQIVND (reference sequence). This CDR3 spans 14 amino acids. The CDR3 DNA reads TGTGCCAGTAGCACCGGGACAATTAATGAAAAACTGTTTTTT. Residues: CASSTGTINEKLFF.